These 22 T cell receptor beta chains were sequenced from one sample in a study of blood T cell repertoires in COVID-19. Some clones are missing from TCRdb's copy, which holds only in-frame ones; the method was immunoSEQ multiplex PCR. In the table there are about 160,000 clones, about nine tenths of which are singletons. The sequenced sample consisted of peripheral blood. The receptors stem from a man aged 30 to 45 with COVID-19, enrolled during active disease.

The chain links TRBV6-5 to TRBJ1-1; the D is unclear. Germline values: CDR1 MNHEY, CDR2 SVGAGI. The CDR3 loop spans 13 amino acids. Trimming cost V 4 bases and J 1 base, with 7 bases left between them. This chain's CDR3 is CASSLSGNTEAFF. As DNA, the CDR3 is TGTGCCAGCAGTTTATCGGGGAACACTGAAGCTTTCTTT.

The chain has TRBV9 and TRBJ2-7; the match to TRBD2 covers 8 bases. V gave up 4 bases and J gave up 3 bases; unmatched junction bases: 9. Germline loops: CDR1 SGDLS, CDR2 YYNGEE. CDR3 length: 15 amino acids. CDR3 DNA sequence: TGTGCCAGCAGCACGACTAGCGCCCCCCTCTACGAGCAGTACTTC. This codes for CASSTTSAPLYEQYF.

The chain carries TRBV5-4 and TRBJ2-7; 7 positions agree with TRBD1. The length of the CDR3 is 13 residues. V lost 3 bases, J lost 3 bases, and 3 bases stayed unmatched. CDR1 is SGHNT and CDR2 is YYREEE in the germline V gene (reference sequence). The DNA for the CDR3 is TGTGCCAGCAGCTACCGGGACAGCTACGAGCAGTACTTC. Translated, it gives CASSYRDSYEQYF.

The chain employs TRBV4-3 and TRBJ2-1; 8 bases match TRBD2. Germline CDR1 and CDR2: LGHNA and YSLEER. V gave up 0 bases and J gave up 6 bases; unmatched junction bases: 13. The CDR3 is made up of 18 amino acids. CDR3 DNA sequence: TGCGCCAGCAGCCAAGATCGAGGGGACGGGGGGGCTTTCAATGAGCAGTTCTTC. Translating gives CASSQDRGDGGAFNEQFF.

CDR3: CASSYDRYYGYTF. CDR3 DNA sequence: TGTGCCAGCAGTTACGACAGGTACTATGGCTACACCTTC. V is TRBV6-6 and J is TRBJ1-2, with D possibly being TRBD1 (6 bases). From germline, CDR1 is MNHNY and CDR2 SVGAGI (reference sequence). With 2 bases removed from V and 3 bases from J, the gap between germline ends came to 7 bases. This CDR3 is 13 amino acids long.

The chain joins TRBV3-1 (or the pseudogene TRBV3-2) to TRBJ1-2; D not resolved. This CDR3 is built from 15 residues. Trimming left V 2 bases short and J 8 bases short, with 18 bases between. Germline V CDR1 and CDR2: LGHDT, YNNKEL (reference sequence). Written as DNA, the CDR3 is TGTGCCAGCAGCCAAACGAGGGAAGGAGGCTCCGGCTACACCTTC. Amino acids: CASSQTREGGSGYTF.

V is TRBV9 and J is TRBJ1-5; TRBD1 might be the D (5 bases). The germline V gene encodes CDR1 SGDLS and CDR2 YYNGEE. This CDR3 contains 15 residues. Trimming stripped 4 bases from V and 1 base from J, with 12 bases between. The CDR3 region has the DNA TGTGCCAGCAGCCCATCAGGGCTCAGCAATCAGCCCCAGCATTTT. Translated, it gives CASSPSGLSNQPQHF.

The gene calls are TRBV4-3 and TRBJ1-3; 8 nucleotides agree with TRBD1. Germline CDR1 and CDR2: LGHNA and YSLEER. V dropped 1 base and J dropped 5; count of bases not matched to a gene: 4. The CDR3 sequence is 15 residues long. CDR3 nucleotide sequence: TGCGCCAGCAGCCAAGGGCAGGGGGCCAGAAACACCATATATTTT. Protein: CASSQGQGARNTIYF.

This chain links TRBV6-2 or TRBV6-3 with TRBJ2-2, with no clear D. Germline V CDR1 and CDR2: MNHEY, SVGEGT. Trimming removed 3 bases at V and 7 bases at J, with 24 bases between. This CDR3 comprises 18 residues. Here the CDR3 DNA reads TGTGCCAGCAGTTATAACCCAAGAGGCCGGGTGACTGGCGGGGAGCTGTTTTTT. This translates into CASSYNPRGRVTGGELFF.

DNA of the CDR3: TGTGCCAGCAGCTTAGAGGGGTATACCTACAATGAGCAGTTCTTC. It yields the protein CASSLEGYTYNEQFF. V and J are TRBV7-8 and TRBJ2-1; D is possibly TRBD1 (5 bases). CDR1 and CDR2 (germline): SGHVS, FQNEAQ. The CDR3 is 15 residues long. Trimming cost V 1 base and J 2 bases, with 9 bases left between them.

The chain combines TRBV27 with TRBJ2-3; 11 bases fit TRBD1. With 8 bases clipped from V and 4 bases from J, the junction kept 5 bases outside the gene matches. CDR1 and CDR2 from the germline V gene are MNHEY and SMNVEV (reference sequence). The CDR3 loop spans 14 amino acids. CDR3 DNA sequence: TGTGCCAGCGGGGACAGGGGGATTGCAGATACGCAGTATTTT. Translation gives CASGDRGIADTQYF.

This chain connects TRBV5-1 to TRBJ2-2, with 9 nucleotides matching TRBD1. Trimming cost V 2 bases and J 1 base; bases outside gene matches: 15. Germline assignment: CDR1 SGHRS and CDR2 YFSETQ. This CDR3 has 20 residues. Here the CDR3 reads CASSLFRTGDLRMNTGELFF. The CDR3 DNA sequence: TGCGCCAGCAGCTTATTTCGGACAGGGGACCTTAGAATGAACACCGGGGAGCTGTTTTTT. The variable domain in full, with the rest retrieved from reference TRBV5-1 and TRBJ2-2, is KAGVTQTPRYLIKTRGQQVTLSCSPISGHRSVSWYQQTPGQGLQFLFEYFSETQRNKGNFPGRFSGRQFSNSRSEMNVSTLELGDSALYLCASSLFRTGDLRMNTGELFFGEGSRLTVL.

This sequence joins TRBV7-9 and TRBJ1-4; 7 bases align to TRBD1. The CDR3 sequence is 16 residues long. Germline V gene sequence: CDR1 SEHNR, CDR2 FQNEAQ (reference sequence). The ends lost 4 bases at V and 5 bases at J; junction bases unmatched: 10. The CDR3 sequence: CASSWSPGTVNEKLFF. CDR3 coding DNA: TGTGCCAGCAGCTGGAGTCCCGGGACAGTGAATGAAAAACTGTTTTTT.

The chain uses TRBV12-2 and TRBJ1-1. TRBV12-2 is shown as a pseudogene. CDR3 length: 17 residues. For the CDR3, the DNA is TGTGTTGTGCTCCTCAGGACGGGGGGCCTGGTCGGTCCTGAAGCTTTCTTT. Its translation: CVVLLRTGGLVGPEAFF.

The rearrangement links TRBV6-1 to TRBJ1-2; D might be TRBD1 (6 bases). V gave up 0 bases and J gave up 8 bases, with 22 bases separating them. This CDR3 is 17 amino acids long. Looked up from germline, CDR1 is MNHNS and CDR2 is SASEGT. The CDR3 sequence: CASSEAPIVGAVEGYTF. CDR3 nucleotide sequence: TGTGCCAGCAGTGAAGCCCCCATTGTGGGGGCAGTGGAAGGCTACACCTTC.

The V call is TRBV18, the J call TRBJ2-7; possibly TRBD2 for D (5 bases). Trimming removed 8 bases from V and 0 bases from J, with 17 bases in between. This CDR3 is built from 15 residues. Germline CDR1 reads KGHSH; CDR2 reads LQKENI. DNA of the CDR3: TGTGCCAGCGCCCCGAGGATGGGGAGCTCCTACGAGCAGTACTTC. It is translated as CASAPRMGSSYEQYF.

The gene calls are TRBV5-1 and TRBJ2-7; TRBD1 matches 8 bases. This CDR3 spans 14 amino acids. Germline CDR1 is SGHRS and CDR2 is YFSETQ. Losses at the gene ends were 6 bases for V and 3 bases for J; bases not matched to a gene: 8. The CDR3 here is CASTDDRGDYEQYF. As DNA, the CDR3 is TGCGCCAGCACCGATGACAGGGGAGACTACGAGCAGTACTTC.

The rearrangement uses TRBV6-1 and TRBJ2-7; TRBD1 might be the D (6 bases). The germline V and J ends were trimmed by 2 bases and 4 bases, with 15 bases remaining between them. This CDR3 is built from 15 residues. CDR1 is MNHNS and CDR2 is SASEGT in the germline V gene. The CDR3 DNA is TGTGCCAGCAGTGAATATACAGGGTTGGGATACGAGCAGTACTTC. This gives the protein CASSEYTGLGYEQYF.

The chain carries TRBV5-1 and TRBJ2-5; D is possibly TRBD2 (6 bases). Trimming took 4 bases from V and 4 from J, leaving 26 bases between them. Germline-derived CDR1 and CDR2 are SGHRS and YFSETQ. This CDR3 spans 18 amino acids. CDR3 region: CASSAQPGGASSPETQYF. CDR3 DNA: TGCGCCAGCAGCGCTCAGCCGGGCGGGGCTTCCTCCCCAGAGACCCAGTACTTC.

The rearrangement links TRBV5-5 to TRBJ1-2; D possibly corresponds to TRBD1 (5 bases). Germline values: CDR1 SGHKS, CDR2 YYEKEE (reference sequence). The CDR3 extends over 15 amino acids. The V end was cut by 4 bases, the J end by 7 bases, with 20 bases between. The CDR3 sequence is CASSPRREASFGYTF. The CDR3 DNA reads as TGTGCCAGCAGCCCCCGCAGGGAGGCGAGTTTTGGCTACACCTTC.

This rearrangement joins TRBV6-4 to TRBJ2-7; possibly TRBD1 for D (6 bases). CDR1 and CDR2 (germline): MRHNA, SNTAGT. The V end lost 5 bases, the J end lost 1 base, and 12 bases lay between the germline ends. The CDR3 is 14 amino acids. As DNA, the CDR3 is TGTGCCAGCAGTAAAGAACAGGGTTCCTACGAGCAGTACTTC. It translates to CASSKEQGSYEQYF.

This sequence joins TRBV5-1 and TRBJ2-5, with 8 bases identical to TRBD1. CDR1 is SGHRS, CDR2 YFSETQ, per germline. This CDR3 region has 14 residues. Trimming removed 2 bases from V and 4 bases from J; junction bases left unmatched: 4. The CDR3 is CASSFQGQAETQYF. CDR3 nucleotide sequence: TGCGCCAGCAGCTTTCAGGGACAGGCAGAGACCCAGTACTTC.